Listed here are 2 T cell receptor beta chains from one sample, sequenced in a study of brain metastases from non-small cell lung cancer (dated by TCRdb to about 2019). The library was made by the immunoSEQ multiplex PCR assay. Sourced from immuneACCESS, this table was stored by TCRdb with only in-frame sequences that have V and J called. A share of the clones is absent; for the studies checked, an unresolved V gene accounts for under half, and the remainder has no known explanation. This sample holds 4,000 to 4,500 clones; around nine tenths were observed only once. The ten top clones hold under 4% of the sample. Sequencing was carried out using primary lung tumor tissue. The sample's cell subset or site label is to be understood as: primary lung tumor paired with brain metastasis. The receptors were sampled from a donor at least 40 years old with non-small cell lung cancer.

This clone was counted only a few times. J is TRBJ1-1 and V is TRBV7-8; D is unclear. Germline values: CDR1 SGHVS, CDR2 FQNEAQ. Deletions cut 0 bases from V and 0 bases from J, with 5 bases between. CDR3 length: 14 amino acids. DNA of the CDR3: TGTGCCAGCAGCTTAGCGCACGTGAACACTGAAGCTTTCTTT. Its translation: CASSLAHVNTEAFF. The whole variable domain, filled in from reference TRBV7-8 and TRBJ1-1, reads GAGVSQSPRYKVAKRGQDVALRCDPISGHVSLFWYQQALGQGPEFLTYFQNEAQLDKSGLPSDRFFAERPEGSVSTLKIQRTQQEDSAVYLCASSLAHVNTEAFFGQGTRLTVV.

The V and J genes are TRBV30 and TRBJ1-2; a possible D gene is TRBD1 (5 bases). With 0 bases removed from V and 8 bases from J, the gap between germline ends came to 19 bases. The germline V gene encodes CDR1 GTSNPN and CDR2 SVGIG (reference sequence). The CDR3 consists of 15 residues. In DNA form, the CDR3 reads TGTGCCTGGAGTGTCTTTCAGTCGGGGGGAAGGGGCTACACCTTC. It translates to CAWSVFQSGGRGYTF.